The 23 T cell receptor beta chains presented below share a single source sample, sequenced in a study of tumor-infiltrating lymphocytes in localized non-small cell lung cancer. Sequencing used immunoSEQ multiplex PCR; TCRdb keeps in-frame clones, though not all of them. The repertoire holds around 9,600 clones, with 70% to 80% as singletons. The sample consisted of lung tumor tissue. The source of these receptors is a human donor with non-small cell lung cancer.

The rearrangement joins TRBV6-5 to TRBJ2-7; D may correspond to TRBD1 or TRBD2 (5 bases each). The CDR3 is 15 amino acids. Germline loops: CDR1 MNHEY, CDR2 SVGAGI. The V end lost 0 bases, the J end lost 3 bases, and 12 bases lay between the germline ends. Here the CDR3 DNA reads TGTGCCAGCAGTTACTCGCTTTTTGGGGGCTACGAGCAGTACTTC. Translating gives CASSYSLFGGYEQYF.

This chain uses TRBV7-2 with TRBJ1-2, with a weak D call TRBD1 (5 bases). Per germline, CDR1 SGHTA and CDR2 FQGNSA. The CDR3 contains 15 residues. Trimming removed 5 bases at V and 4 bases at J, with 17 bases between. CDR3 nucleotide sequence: TGTGCCAGCAGCGAAACCCCAGGGCTAGGCTATGGCTACACCTTC. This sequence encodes CASSETPGLGYGYTF.

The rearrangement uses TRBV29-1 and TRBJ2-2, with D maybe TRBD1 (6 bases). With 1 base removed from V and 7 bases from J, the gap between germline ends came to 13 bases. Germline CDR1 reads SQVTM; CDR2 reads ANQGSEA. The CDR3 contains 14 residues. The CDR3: CSVEGEGQIGELFF. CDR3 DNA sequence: TGCAGCGTTGAAGGTGAAGGACAGATCGGGGAGCTGTTTTTT.

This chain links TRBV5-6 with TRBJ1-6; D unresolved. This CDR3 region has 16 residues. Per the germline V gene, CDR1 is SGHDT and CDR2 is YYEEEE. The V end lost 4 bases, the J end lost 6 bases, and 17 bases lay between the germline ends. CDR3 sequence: CASSTYRIARNSPLHF. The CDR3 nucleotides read TGTGCCAGCAGCACTTACAGAATAGCTCGTAATTCACCCCTCCACTTT.

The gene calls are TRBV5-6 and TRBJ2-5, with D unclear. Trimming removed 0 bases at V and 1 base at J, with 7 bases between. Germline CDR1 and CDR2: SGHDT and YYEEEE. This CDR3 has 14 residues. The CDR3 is CASSLALIQETQYF. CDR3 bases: TGTGCCAGCAGCTTGGCTCTGATCCAAGAGACCCAGTACTTC.

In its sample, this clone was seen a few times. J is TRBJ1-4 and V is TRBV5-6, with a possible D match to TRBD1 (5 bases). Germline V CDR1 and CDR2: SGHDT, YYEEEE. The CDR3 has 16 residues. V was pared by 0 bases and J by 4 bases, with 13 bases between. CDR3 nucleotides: TGTGCCAGCAGCTTGGAACGGAGACAGCGTAATGAAAAACTGTTTTTT. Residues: CASSLERRQRNEKLFF.

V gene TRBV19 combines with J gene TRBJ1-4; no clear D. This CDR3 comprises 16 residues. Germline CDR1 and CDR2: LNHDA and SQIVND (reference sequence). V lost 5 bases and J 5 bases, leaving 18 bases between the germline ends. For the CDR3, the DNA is TGTGCCAGTAGTGTCTCCTCCGTGGCCAAAAATGAAAAACTGTTTTTT. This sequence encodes CASSVSSVAKNEKLFF.

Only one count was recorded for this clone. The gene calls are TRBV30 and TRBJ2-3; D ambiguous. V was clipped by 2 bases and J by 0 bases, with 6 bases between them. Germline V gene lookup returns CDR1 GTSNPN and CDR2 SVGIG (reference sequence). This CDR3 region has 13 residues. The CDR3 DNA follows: TGTGCCTGGAGTTTGCCGAGCACAGATACGCAGTATTTT. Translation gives CAWSLPSTDTQYF.

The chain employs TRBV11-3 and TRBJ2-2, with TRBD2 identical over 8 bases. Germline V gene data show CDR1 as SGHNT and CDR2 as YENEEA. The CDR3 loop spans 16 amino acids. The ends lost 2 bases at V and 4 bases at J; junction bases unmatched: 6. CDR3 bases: TGTGCCAGCAGCTTATATAGCGGGGCGGGCACCGGGGAGCTGTTTTTT. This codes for CASSLYSGAGTGELFF.

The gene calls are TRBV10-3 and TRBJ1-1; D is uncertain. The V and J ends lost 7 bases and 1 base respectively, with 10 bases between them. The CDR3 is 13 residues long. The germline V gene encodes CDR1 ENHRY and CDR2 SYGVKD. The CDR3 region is CAIKREENTEAFF. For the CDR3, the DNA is TGTGCCATCAAAAGGGAGGAGAACACTGAAGCTTTCTTT.

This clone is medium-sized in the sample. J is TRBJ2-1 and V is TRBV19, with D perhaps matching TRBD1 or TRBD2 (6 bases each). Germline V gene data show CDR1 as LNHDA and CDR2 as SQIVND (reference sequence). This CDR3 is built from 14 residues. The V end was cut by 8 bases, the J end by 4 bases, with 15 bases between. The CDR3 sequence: CASGPGGSYNEQFF. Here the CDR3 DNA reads TGTGCCAGTGGGCCCGGGGGCAGTTACAATGAGCAGTTCTTC.

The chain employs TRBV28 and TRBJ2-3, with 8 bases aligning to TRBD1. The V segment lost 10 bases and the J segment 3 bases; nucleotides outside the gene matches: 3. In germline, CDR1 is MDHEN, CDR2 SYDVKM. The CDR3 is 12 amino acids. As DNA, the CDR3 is TGTGCCACCGGACAGGGAACAGATACGCAGTATTTT. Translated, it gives CATGQGTDTQYF.

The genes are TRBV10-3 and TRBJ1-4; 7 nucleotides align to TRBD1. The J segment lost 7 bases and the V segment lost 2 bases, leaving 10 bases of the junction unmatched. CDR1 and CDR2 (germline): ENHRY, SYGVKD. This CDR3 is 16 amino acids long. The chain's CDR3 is CAISEQGDSPSEKLFF. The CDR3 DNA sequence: TGTGCCATCAGTGAGCAAGGGGACAGTCCGAGTGAAAAACTGTTTTTT.

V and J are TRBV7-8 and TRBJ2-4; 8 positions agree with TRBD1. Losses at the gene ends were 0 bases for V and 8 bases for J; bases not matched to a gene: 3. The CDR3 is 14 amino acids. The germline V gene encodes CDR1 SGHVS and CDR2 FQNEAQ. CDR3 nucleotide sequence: TGTGCCAGCAGCTTAGCGGACAGGGTTGACATTCAGTACTTC. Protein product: CASSLADRVDIQYF.

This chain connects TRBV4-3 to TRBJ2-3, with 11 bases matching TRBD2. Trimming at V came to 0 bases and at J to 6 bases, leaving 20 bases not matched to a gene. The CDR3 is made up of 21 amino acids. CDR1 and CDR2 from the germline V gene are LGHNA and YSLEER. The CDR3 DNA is TGCGCCAGCAGCCAAGATTTTTCCCCCGGGACTAGCGGAGGCACGGCGGATACGCAGTATTTT. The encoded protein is CASSQDFSPGTSGGTADTQYF.

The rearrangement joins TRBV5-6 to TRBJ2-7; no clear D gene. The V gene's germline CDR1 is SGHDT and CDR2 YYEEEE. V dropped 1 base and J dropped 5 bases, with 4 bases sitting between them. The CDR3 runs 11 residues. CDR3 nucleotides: TGTGCCAGCAGCTTGTATGACGAGCAGTACTTC. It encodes CASSLYDEQYF.

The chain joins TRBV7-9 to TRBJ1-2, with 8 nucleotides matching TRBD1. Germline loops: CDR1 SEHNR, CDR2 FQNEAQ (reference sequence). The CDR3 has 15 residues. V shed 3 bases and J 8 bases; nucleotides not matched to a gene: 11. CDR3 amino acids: CASSFSGGAGRGYTF. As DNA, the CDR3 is TGTGCCAGCAGCTTCTCAGGGGGCGCCGGCCGCGGCTACACCTTC.

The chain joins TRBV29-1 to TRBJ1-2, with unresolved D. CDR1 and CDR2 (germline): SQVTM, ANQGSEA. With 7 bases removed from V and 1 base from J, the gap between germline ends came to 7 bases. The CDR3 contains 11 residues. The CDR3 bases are TGCAGCGCACACTTTAACTATGGCTACACCTTC. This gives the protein CSAHFNYGYTF.

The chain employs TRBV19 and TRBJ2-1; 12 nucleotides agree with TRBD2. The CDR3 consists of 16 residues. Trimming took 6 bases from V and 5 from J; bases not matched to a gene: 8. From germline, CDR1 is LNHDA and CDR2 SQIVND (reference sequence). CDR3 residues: CASSFTRTSGNNEQFF. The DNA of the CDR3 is TGTGCCAGTAGCTTTACCAGGACTAGCGGGAACAATGAGCAGTTCTTC.

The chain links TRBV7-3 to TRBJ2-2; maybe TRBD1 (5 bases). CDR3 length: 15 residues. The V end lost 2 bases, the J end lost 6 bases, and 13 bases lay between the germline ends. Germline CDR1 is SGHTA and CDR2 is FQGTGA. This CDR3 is CASSLDPGLAGELFF. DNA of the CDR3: TGTGCCAGCAGCTTAGACCCAGGGTTGGCCGGGGAGCTGTTTTTT.

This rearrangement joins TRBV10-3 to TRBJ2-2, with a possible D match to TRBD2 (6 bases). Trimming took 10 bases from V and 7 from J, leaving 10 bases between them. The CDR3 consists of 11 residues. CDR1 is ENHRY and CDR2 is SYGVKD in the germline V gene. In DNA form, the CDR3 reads TGTGCCACCCTAGCGTACGGGGAGCTGTTTTTT. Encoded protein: CATLAYGELFF.

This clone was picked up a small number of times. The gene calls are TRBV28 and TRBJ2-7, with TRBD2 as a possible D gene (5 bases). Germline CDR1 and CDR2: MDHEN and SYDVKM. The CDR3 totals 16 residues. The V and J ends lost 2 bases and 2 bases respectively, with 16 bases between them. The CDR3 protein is CASSLTPDSTAYEQYF. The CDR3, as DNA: TGTGCCAGCAGTTTAACCCCGGACTCTACAGCCTACGAGCAGTACTTC.

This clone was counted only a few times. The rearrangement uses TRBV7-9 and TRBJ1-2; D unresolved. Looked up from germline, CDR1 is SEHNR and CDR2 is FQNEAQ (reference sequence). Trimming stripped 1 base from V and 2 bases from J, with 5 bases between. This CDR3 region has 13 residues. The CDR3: CASSLGYNYGYTF. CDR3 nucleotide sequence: TGTGCCAGCAGCTTAGGATACAACTATGGCTACACCTTC.